The following is a T cell receptor beta chain sequence with its context. Antigen specificity is unknown. This sample was taken from a study of T cell responses to AZD1222 COVID-19 vaccine. The study's findings and limits: Two AZD1222 doses significantly raised spike-specific TCR breadth and depth over controls.

Libraries were prepared by immunoSEQ multiplex PCR; TCRdb keeps only in-frame clonotypes and omits some of them. The table lists 150,000 to 180,000 clones, less than 95% of them singletons. The sequencing used peripheral blood, collected on day 0 of AZD1222 vaccination. The sequence came from an adult in good health.

The CDR3 DNA follows: TGCGCCAGCAGCCAAGGCGGCGGGAGGGGCGATACGCAGTATTTT. It specifies CASSQGGGRGDTQYF. The J gene is TRBJ2-3, the V gene TRBV4-3; TRBD2 matches at 9 bases. The CDR3 runs 15 residues. The V gene end was trimmed by 1 base and the J gene end by 6 bases; junction bases not matched to a gene: 5. Germline V CDR1 and CDR2: LGHNA, YSLEER.